Sequencing of this T cell receptor beta chain was carried out in a study of blood T cell repertoires in COVID-19. Study in general: Material from acute and convalescent COVID-19 was sourced from the United States, Italy and Spain. T cells, B-cell-depleted T cells, or PBMCs supplied cDNA or gDNA.

This CDR3 region has 12 residues. Trimming cost V 3 bases and J 3 bases, with 6 bases left between them. The germline V gene encodes CDR1 LNHDA and CDR2 SQIVND (reference sequence). Regarding this clone: Other nucleotide sequences from this sample produce the same CDR3.

One Seattle source followed patients from active infection through their disease course. In the study's own analysis: Estimation of nucleated cell counts relied on the amplification of reference gene primers. Sequencing was performed with immunoSEQ multiplex PCR; in TCRdb, only in-frame clones are kept and a portion is missing. V and J calls and clone size come straight from that table; D and trimming were deduced from the DNA. The profile shows about 290,000 clones, roughly 86% of them singletons. Source material: peripheral blood. This TCR was sampled from a woman in her 30s with COVID-19, enrolled during active disease. V is TRBV19 and J is TRBJ2-7; possible D gene TRBD1, 5 bases. The CDR3 sequence: CASSIQGYEQYF. DNA of the CDR3: TGTGCCAGTAGTATCCAGGGCTACGAGCAGTACTTC.